Sequencing of this TCR beta chain was carried out in a study of blood T cell repertoires in COVID-19. TCRdb keeps only in-frame clones here, not all; method: immunoSEQ multiplex PCR. Of roughly 250,000 clones in the sample, around 85% were seen once. From germline, CDR1 is MDHEN and CDR2 SYDVKM. The CDR3 totals 12 residues. Trimming removed 3 bases at V and 8 bases at J, with 7 bases between. This clonotype originated in a human donor with COVID-19, enrolled during active disease. The donor label of this sample is uncertain. The sequenced material came from peripheral blood. The V call is TRBV28, the J call TRBJ1-4; possible D gene TRBD1, 5 bases. The CDR3 is CASSFRVEKLFF. The CDR3 DNA is TGTGCCAGCAGTTTCAGGGTAGAAAAACTGTTTTTT.